This is a list of T cell receptor beta chains from one sample in a study of tissue-resident memory T cells in lung cancer. MiXCR, applied by TCRdb to the reads, yields one record per CDR3 protein. The top ten clones hold roughly 32% of a sample with roughly 260 distinct CDR3 sequences, approximately 19% of them seen once. The sample was CD103- CD8+ T cells from lung tumor tissue. Receptors were obtained from a human donor with treatment-naive lung cancer (subtype not recorded). CDR3s include the opening cysteine and the closing phenylalanine or tryptophan. D genes are given only for firm matches. Only some rows state a clone size, as once, few, many or a class for expanded clones.

TRBV7-9	TRBJ2-7	-	TRBD2	CASSLGTSGPYEQYF	TGTGCCAGCAGCTTAGGAACTAGCGGACCCTACGAGCAGTACTTC
TRBV16	TRBJ1-1	large	-	CASSPGPAGPFF	TGTGCCAGCAGCCCCGGCCCAGCGGGACCTTTCTTT
TRBV28	TRBJ2-7	few	-	CASSDHEQYF	TGTGCCAGCAGTGACCACGAGCAGTACTTC